This T cell receptor (beta chain) was sequenced in a study of CD8 T cells in ankylosing spondylitis. General observations from the study: Disease-linked clones reportedly concentrated significantly in matched ankylosing spondylitis synovial fluid. Existing reports had already noted some motif variants in reactive arthritis synovial fluid and blood. Those disease-linked clones were CD8+; they were also relatively rare in peripheral blood. There was a TCR beta motif, made of several highly homologous variants, that appeared characteristic of ankylosing spondylitis blood.

The CDR3 is 16 amino acids. Germline-derived CDR1 and CDR2 are LGHDT and YNNKEL (reference sequence). Trimming removed 0 bases from V and 6 bases from J; junction bases left unmatched: 10. This clonotype was counted only a few times. Its matching antigen is unknown. Libraries of TCR beta came from quantitative 5'-RACE with molecular barcodes. TCRdb re-called the 5' RACE reads through MiXCR, storing one row per CDR3 protein. The sample has fewer than 400,000 distinct CDR3 sequences; approximately 8% are singletons. This clonotype originated in a male donor with ankylosing spondylitis. The specimen was blood, either unsorted or a sorted T cell fraction (not recorded which). The chain joins TRBV3-1 to TRBJ2-7; 8 positions match TRBD1. DNA for the CDR3: TGTGCCAGCAGCCAAGACTTGGGGGACAGGACGCGCGAGCAGTACTTC. It codes for CASSQDLGDRTREQYF.